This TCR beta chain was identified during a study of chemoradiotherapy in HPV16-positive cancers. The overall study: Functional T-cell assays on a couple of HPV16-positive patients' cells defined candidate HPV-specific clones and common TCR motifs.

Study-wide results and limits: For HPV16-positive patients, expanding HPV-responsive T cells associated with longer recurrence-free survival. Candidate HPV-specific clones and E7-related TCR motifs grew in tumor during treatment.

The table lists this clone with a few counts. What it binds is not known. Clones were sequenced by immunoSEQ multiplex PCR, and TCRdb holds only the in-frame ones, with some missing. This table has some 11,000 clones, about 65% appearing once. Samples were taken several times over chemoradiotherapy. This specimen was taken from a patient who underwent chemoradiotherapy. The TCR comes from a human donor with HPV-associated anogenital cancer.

The CDR3 sequence: CASSRRGRGQFF. DNA of the CDR3: TGTGCCAGCAGCCGCCGGGGACGGGGGCAGTTCTTC. The V gene is TRBV28, the J gene TRBJ2-1, with D perhaps matching TRBD1 or TRBD2 (5 bases each). The CDR3 is 12 amino acids. CDR1 and CDR2 from the germline V gene are MDHEN and SYDVKM. V shed 6 bases and J shed 12 bases, with 15 bases lying between them.